This entry lists 26 T cell receptor beta chains sequenced from one sample in a study of T cell responses to AZD1222 COVID-19 vaccine. TCRdb keeps only in-frame clones here, not all; method: immunoSEQ multiplex PCR. The sample gives fewer than 100,000 clones, 90% of which show up once; roughly 9.1% is in the top ten. The sample was peripheral blood, taken on day 0 of AZD1222 vaccination. Source of these receptors: an adult in good health.

This clone was counted once. This sequence joins TRBV7-2 and TRBJ2-5, with D perhaps TRBD1 (6 bases). Germline V lookup: CDR1 SGHTA, CDR2 FQGNSA. CDR3 length: 14 amino acids. The V end lost 2 bases, the J end lost 1 base, and 8 bases lay between the germline ends. The CDR3: CASSLQGFQETQYF. The CDR3 region has the DNA TGTGCCAGCAGCTTACAGGGGTTCCAAGAGACCCAGTACTTC.

The chain links TRBV27 to TRBJ1-6, with TRBD1 matching 8 bases. The J segment lost 13 bases and the V segment lost 3 bases, leaving 5 bases of the junction unmatched. CDR1 and CDR2 (germline): MNHEY, SMNVEV (reference sequence). There are 13 residues in the CDR3. DNA of the CDR3: TGTGCCAGCAGTTTTTCGGGACAGGATCCCCTCCACTTT. Amino acids: CASSFSGQDPLHF.

The count of this clone is one. The chain couples TRBV19 to TRBJ2-7; TRBD1 agrees at 9 bases. With V trimmed by 5 bases and J by 5 bases, 7 bases remained unmatched. CDR1 LNHDA and CDR2 SQIVND come from the germline V gene (reference sequence). The CDR3 is 14 residues long. DNA for the CDR3: TGTGCCAGTAGTCTTTCCGGGACAGGGAACGAGCAGTACTTC. Its translation is CASSLSGTGNEQYF. Supplemented by reference TRBV19 and TRBJ2-7, the full variable domain reads DGGITQSPKYLFRKEGQNVTLSCEQNLNHDAMYWYRQDPGQGLRLIYYSQIVNDFQKGDIAEGYSVSREKKESFPLTVTSAQKNPTAFYLCASSLSGTGNEQYFGPGTRLTVT.

The gene calls are TRBV6-8 and TRBJ1-2; 8 nucleotides align to TRBD1. V dropped 5 bases and J dropped 4; count of bases not matched to a gene: 9. CDR1 and CDR2 from the germline V gene are MNHGY and SAAAGT. This CDR3 is 15 amino acids long. The CDR3 DNA reads TGTGCCAGCAGTCCTCGACAGGGGAATGGCTATGGCTACACCTTC. It translates to CASSPRQGNGYGYTF.

The chain has TRBV5-4 and TRBJ2-4, with 8 bases lining up with TRBD1. The germline gives CDR1 SGHNT, CDR2 YYREEE (reference sequence). The CDR3 loop spans 15 amino acids. After removal of 0 bases from V and 6 bases from J, the junction contained 5 bases not matched to a gene. The CDR3 coding sequence is TGTGCCAGCAGCTTGGGACAGGGGTACGGAAACATTCAGTACTTC. Translation: CASSLGQGYGNIQYF.

The chain recombines TRBV5-1 with TRBJ2-7, with TRBD2 identical over 9 bases. Per germline, CDR1 SGHRS and CDR2 YFSETQ. The J segment lost 6 bases and the V segment lost 4 bases, leaving 11 bases of the junction unmatched. The CDR3 totals 15 residues. The CDR3 DNA reads TGCGCCAGCAGCCCGACGGCTAGCGGGGTTGGCGAGCAGTACTTC. This codes for CASSPTASGVGEQYF. Based on the CDR3 plus reference TRBV5-1 and TRBJ2-7, the full variable domain is KAGVTQTPRYLIKTRGQQVTLSCSPISGHRSVSWYQQTPGQGLQFLFEYFSETQRNKGNFPGRFSGRQFSNSRSEMNVSTLELGDSALYLCASSPTASGVGEQYFGPGTRLTVT.

The rearrangement joins TRBV10-2 to TRBJ1-5; 7 bases align to TRBD1. Germline CDR1 WSHSY, CDR2 SAAADI. V gave up 6 bases and J gave up 6 bases; unmatched junction bases: 8. The CDR3 runs 14 residues. In nucleotides, the CDR3 is TGCGCCAGCAGGGAGACAGGGCTCGGTCAGCCCCAGCATTTT. This codes for CASRETGLGQPQHF.

The chain links TRBV4-2 to TRBJ2-5; possible D gene TRBD2, 6 bases. The germline gives CDR1 LGHNA, CDR2 YNFKEQ. This CDR3 is 18 amino acids long. V was trimmed by 0 bases and J by 4 bases, leaving 21 bases between them. For the CDR3, the DNA is TGTGCCAGCAGCCAAGATAATCTGGCTAGCGCCCGGGCAGAGACCCAGTACTTC. Encoded protein: CASSQDNLASARAETQYF.

This chain connects TRBV5-1 to TRBJ1-1; TRBD1 is a possible D gene (5 bases). CDR1 is SGHRS, CDR2 YFSETQ, per germline. This CDR3 is built from 15 residues. Deletions cut 2 bases from V and 1 base from J, with 12 bases between. In nucleotides, the CDR3 is TGCGCCAGCAGCTTTGGGGCTTCCAAGAACACTGAAGCTTTCTTT. Protein: CASSFGASKNTEAFF.

The chain recombines TRBV7-9 with TRBJ1-2; D is undetermined. V shed 1 base and J shed 6 bases, with 6 bases lying between them. In germline, CDR1 is SEHNR, CDR2 FQNEAQ (reference sequence). The CDR3 sequence is 12 residues long. The CDR3 nucleotides read TGTGCCAGCAGCTTAGGGGGAAATGGCTACACCTTC. This sequence encodes CASSLGGNGYTF.

The V and J genes are TRBV6-5 and TRBJ2-3; D possibly uses TRBD1 or TRBD2 (6 bases each). The CDR3 has 14 residues. Germline lookup yields CDR1 MNHEY and CDR2 SVGAGI. Deletions cut 4 bases from V and 4 bases from J, with 12 bases between. The CDR3 reads CASSLGGPADTQYF. DNA of the CDR3: TGTGCCAGCAGTTTAGGGGGGCCAGCAGATACGCAGTATTTT.

V gene TRBV11-2 combines with J gene TRBJ2-5; D possibly corresponds to TRBD2 (6 bases). Germline CDR1 SGHAT, CDR2 FQNNGV. This CDR3 contains 15 residues. Trimming pared 1 base from V and 2 bases from J, leaving 11 bases between. The CDR3 DNA reads as TGTGCCAGCAGCTTAGGGGGACTGCAACAAGAGACCCAGTACTTC. It encodes CASSLGGLQQETQYF.

The chain uses TRBV6-4 and TRBJ1-6, with TRBD1 matching 8 bases. Germline CDR1 MRHNA, CDR2 SNTAGT. The CDR3 totals 15 residues. Trimming took 4 bases from V and 9 from J; bases not matched to a gene: 8. The CDR3 region is CASSAQTGVGSPLHF. CDR3 coding DNA: TGTGCCAGCAGTGCCCAGACAGGGGTCGGTTCACCCCTCCACTTT.

V usage is TRBV10-3 and J usage is TRBJ1-1; 8 nucleotides align to TRBD1. Germline values: CDR1 ENHRY, CDR2 SYGVKD. V shed 8 bases and J 4 bases; nucleotides not matched to a gene: 6. The CDR3 consists of 13 residues. In DNA, the CDR3 is TGTGCCATCGGGGGACAGGCGATCACTGAAGCTTTCTTT. It translates to CAIGGQAITEAFF.

V gene TRBV7-6 combines with J gene TRBJ1-6; TRBD1 is a possible D gene (5 bases). This CDR3 has 13 residues. V lost 0 bases, J lost 17 bases, and 14 bases lay in between. Germline values: CDR1 SGHVS, CDR2 FNYEAQ. The CDR3 spells CASSLAIDRAIHF. CDR3 coding DNA: TGTGCCAGCAGCTTAGCGATAGACAGAGCAATCCACTTT.

This sequence joins TRBV5-5 and TRBJ1-3; D call uncertain. The CDR3 runs 15 residues. The germline gives CDR1 SGHKS, CDR2 YYEKEE (reference sequence). Trimming removed 4 bases at V and 0 bases at J, with 11 bases between. Here the CDR3 reads CASSLSSSSGNTIYF. The CDR3 DNA sequence: TGTGCCAGCAGCCTGAGCTCGAGCTCTGGAAACACCATATATTTT.

The chain combines TRBV6-6 with TRBJ1-2, with 7 bases matching TRBD1. Germline values: CDR1 MNHNY, CDR2 SVGAGI (reference sequence). This CDR3 region has 15 residues. The trim removed 2 bases at V and 4 bases at J, leaving 7 bases unmatched. The CDR3: CASSYPLTGSYGYTF. CDR3 bases: TGTGCCAGCAGTTACCCGCTGACAGGGTCCTATGGCTACACCTTC.

This rearrangement joins TRBV9 to TRBJ2-3; 11 nucleotides align to TRBD2. V lost 2 bases to trimming and J lost 4 bases; unmatched junction nucleotides: 9. Germline V gene lookup returns CDR1 SGDLS and CDR2 YYNGEE. There are 17 residues in the CDR3. The CDR3 protein is CASSVSGGAVYSDTQYF. In DNA, the CDR3 is TGTGCCAGCAGCGTTAGCGGGGGGGCGGTATATTCAGATACGCAGTATTTT. Combining the CDR3 with reference TRBV9 and TRBJ2-3 gives the whole variable domain DSGVTQTPKHLITATGQRVTLRCSPRSGDLSVYWYQQSLDQGLQFLIQYYNGEERAKGNILERFSAQQFPDLHSELNLSSLELGDSALYFCASSVSGGAVYSDTQYFGPGTRLTVL.

The chain links TRBV13 to TRBJ1-3; TRBD1 might be the D (6 bases). V dropped 4 bases and J dropped 1 base, with 8 bases sitting between them. The CDR3 covers 14 residues. CDR1 is PRHDT, CDR2 FYEKMQ, per germline (reference sequence). The CDR3 region has the DNA TGTGCCAGCAGCTCTACAGGGTCTGGAAACACCATATATTTT. Its protein is CASSSTGSGNTIYF.

The CDR3 here is CASSKGQGGMKTQYF. DNA for the CDR3: TGTGCCAGCAGCAAAGGACAGGGGGGGATGAAGACCCAGTACTTC. The chain joins TRBV7-6 to TRBJ2-5; 10 bases are a match to TRBD1. With 5 bases clipped from V and 6 bases from J, the junction kept 9 bases outside the gene matches. The CDR3 has 15 residues. CDR1 SGHVS and CDR2 FNYEAQ come from the germline V gene.

In DNA form, the CDR3 reads TGTGCCAGCAGCTTAGGTCCCATATCCAGGTGGGGTCAGCCCCAGCATTTT. This encodes CASSLGPISRWGQPQHF. The V gene is TRBV7-9, the J gene TRBJ1-5; the D is unclear. CDR1 is SEHNR, CDR2 FQNEAQ, per germline (reference sequence). V dropped 1 base and J dropped 6 bases, with 19 bases sitting between them. CDR3 length: 17 residues.

The CDR3 loop is CASSQDFVRYEQYF. The DNA for the CDR3 is TGTGCCAGCAGCCAAGATTTCGTGAGGTACGAGCAGTACTTC. The chain joins TRBV14 to TRBJ2-7, with no clear D. Trimming removed 0 bases at V and 4 bases at J, with 10 bases between. Germline loops: CDR1 SGHDN, CDR2 FVKESK. This CDR3 is 14 amino acids long.

V usage is TRBV6-2 or TRBV6-3 and J usage is TRBJ2-3; 7 nucleotides match TRBD1. The CDR3 contains 14 residues. Losses at the gene ends were 5 bases for V and 3 bases for J; bases not matched to a gene: 5. CDR1 and CDR2 from the germline V gene are MNHEY and SVGEGT. The CDR3 spells CASSTQGETDTQYF. As DNA, the CDR3 is TGTGCCAGCAGTACCCAGGGGGAGACAGATACGCAGTATTTT.

This sequence joins TRBV19 and TRBJ1-5; D ambiguous. Germline values: CDR1 LNHDA, CDR2 SQIVND (reference sequence). There are 16 residues in the CDR3. V was pared by 2 bases and J by 2 bases, with 13 bases between. CDR3 region: CASSIPQSLGNQPQHF. CDR3 nucleotides: TGTGCCAGTAGTATACCCCAGAGTTTGGGCAATCAGCCCCAGCATTTT.

The chain carries TRBV24-1 and TRBJ2-3; possible D gene TRBD2, 5 bases. There are 16 residues in the CDR3. The V and J ends lost 3 bases and 6 bases respectively, with 18 bases between them. Per germline, CDR1 KGHDR and CDR2 SFDVKD. CDR3 protein: CATSDNSANGLDTQYF. The CDR3 coding sequence is TGTGCCACCAGTGATAATAGCGCAAACGGCTTGGATACGCAGTATTTT.

The gene calls are TRBV19 and TRBJ2-2; no reliable D call. The V end was cut by 4 bases, the J end by 4 bases, with 16 bases between. Germline V gene sequence: CDR1 LNHDA, CDR2 SQIVND (reference sequence). The CDR3 spans 16 residues. The DNA of the CDR3 is TGTGCCAGTAGTAAAAAGACCCGAAAACCCACCGGGGAGCTGTTTTTT. Its protein is CASSKKTRKPTGELFF.